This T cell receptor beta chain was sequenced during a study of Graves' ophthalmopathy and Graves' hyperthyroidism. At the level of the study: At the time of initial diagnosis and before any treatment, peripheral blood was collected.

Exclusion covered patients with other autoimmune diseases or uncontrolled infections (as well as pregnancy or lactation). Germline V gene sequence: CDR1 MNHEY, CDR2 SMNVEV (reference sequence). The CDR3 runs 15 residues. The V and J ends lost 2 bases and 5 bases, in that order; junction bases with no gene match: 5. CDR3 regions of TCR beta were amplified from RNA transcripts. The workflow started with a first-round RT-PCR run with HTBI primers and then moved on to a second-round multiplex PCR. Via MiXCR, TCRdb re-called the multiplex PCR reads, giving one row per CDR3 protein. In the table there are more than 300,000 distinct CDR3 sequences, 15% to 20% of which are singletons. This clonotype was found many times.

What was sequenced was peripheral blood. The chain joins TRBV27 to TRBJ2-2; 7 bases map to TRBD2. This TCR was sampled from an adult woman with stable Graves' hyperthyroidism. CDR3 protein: CASSLAGVGTGELFF. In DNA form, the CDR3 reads TGTGCCAGCAGTTTAGCGGGAGTAGGGACCGGGGAGCTGTTTTTT.